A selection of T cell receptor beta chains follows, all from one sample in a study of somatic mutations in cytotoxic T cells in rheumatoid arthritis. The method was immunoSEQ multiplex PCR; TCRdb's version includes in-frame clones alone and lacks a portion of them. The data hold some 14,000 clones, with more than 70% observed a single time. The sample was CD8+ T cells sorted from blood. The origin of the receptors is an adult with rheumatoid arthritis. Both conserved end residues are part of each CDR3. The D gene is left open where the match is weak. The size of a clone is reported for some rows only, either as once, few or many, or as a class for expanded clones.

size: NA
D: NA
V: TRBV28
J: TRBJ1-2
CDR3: CASSPQGNYGYTF
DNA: TGTGCCAGCAGCCCCCAGGGAAACTATGGCTACACCTTC

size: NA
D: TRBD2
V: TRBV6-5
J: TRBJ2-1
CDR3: CASSPLAGSYNEQFF
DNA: TGTGCCAGCAGTCCTCTAGCGGGATCCTACAATGAGCAGTTCTTC

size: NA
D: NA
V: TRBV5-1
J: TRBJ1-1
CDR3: CASSLAPQLNTEAFF
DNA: TGCGCCAGCAGCTTGGCGCCCCAACTGAACACTGAAGCTTTCTTT

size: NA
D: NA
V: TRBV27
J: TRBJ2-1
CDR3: CASSLGYLPPNEQFF
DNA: TGTGCCAGCAGTTTAGGGTACCTGCCCCCCAATGAGCAGTTCTTC

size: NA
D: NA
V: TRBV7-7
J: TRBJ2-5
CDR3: CASSLAPGYETQYF
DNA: TGTGCCAGCAGCTTAGCGCCAGGGTACGAGACCCAGTACTTC

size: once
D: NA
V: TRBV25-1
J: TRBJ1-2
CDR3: CASSNEYGYTF
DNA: TGTGCCAGCAGTAACGAGTATGGCTACACCTTC

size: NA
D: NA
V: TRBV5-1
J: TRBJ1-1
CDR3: CASSLDGRVAEAFF
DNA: TGCGCCAGCAGCTTGGACGGGAGGGTCGCTGAAGCTTTCTTT

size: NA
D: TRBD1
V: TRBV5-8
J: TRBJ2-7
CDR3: CASSLTGWSEQYF
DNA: TGTGCCAGCAGCCTGACAGGGTGGAGTGAGCAGTACTTC

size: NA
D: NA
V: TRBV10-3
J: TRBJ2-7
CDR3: CAIGSADSYEQYF
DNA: TGTGCCATCGGGTCGGCTGACTCCTACGAGCAGTACTTC

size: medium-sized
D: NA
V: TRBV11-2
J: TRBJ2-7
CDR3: CASSLGGSGYEQYF
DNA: TGTGCCAGCAGCTTAGGGGGGAGCGGCTACGAGCAGTACTTC

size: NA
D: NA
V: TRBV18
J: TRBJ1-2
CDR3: CASSPEGVGYGYTF
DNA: TGTGCCAGCTCACCGGAGGGAGTGGGGTATGGCTACACCTTC

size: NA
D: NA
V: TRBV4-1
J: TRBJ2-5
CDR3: CASSPRIQVGSETQYF
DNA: TGCGCCAGCAGCCCAAGGATTCAGGTTGGGTCGGAGACCCAGTACTTC

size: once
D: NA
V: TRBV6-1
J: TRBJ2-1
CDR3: CASSEEQGSYNEQFF
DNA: TGTGCCAGCAGTGAAGAGCAGGGGTCCTACAATGAGCAGTTCTTC

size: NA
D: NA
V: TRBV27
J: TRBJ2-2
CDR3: CASSLQLGSGELFF
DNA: TGTGCCAGCAGTTTGCAACTTGGGTCCGGGGAGCTGTTTTTT

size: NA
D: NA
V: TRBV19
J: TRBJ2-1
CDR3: CASNGRAYNEQFF
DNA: TGTGCCAGTAACGGGCGGGCCTACAATGAGCAGTTCTTC

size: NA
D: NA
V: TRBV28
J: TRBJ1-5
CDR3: CASNSQTNSNQPQHF
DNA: TGTGCCAGCAATAGTCAGACAAATAGCAATCAGCCCCAGCATTTT

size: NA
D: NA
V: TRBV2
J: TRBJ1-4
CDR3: CASSEIPADATNEKLFF
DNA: TGTGCCAGCAGTGAAATCCCAGCAGACGCAACTAATGAAAAACTGTTTTTT

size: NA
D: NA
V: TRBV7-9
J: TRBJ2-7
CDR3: CASSPGGREYDYEQYF
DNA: TGTGCCAGCAGCCCCGGGGGGCGGGAGTATGATTACGAGCAGTACTTC

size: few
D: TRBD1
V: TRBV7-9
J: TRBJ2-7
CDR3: CASTRTGRTYEQYF
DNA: TGTGCCAGCACAAGGACAGGGAGAACCTACGAGCAGTACTTC

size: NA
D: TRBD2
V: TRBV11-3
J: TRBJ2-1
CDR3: CASSLFGLADPKGEQFF
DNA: TGTGCCAGCAGCTTATTTGGGCTAGCGGACCCGAAGGGGGAGCAGTTCTTC

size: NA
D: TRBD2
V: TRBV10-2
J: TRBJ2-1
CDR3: CASSERLAGYNEQFF
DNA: TGCGCCAGCAGTGAGAGGCTAGCGGGGTACAATGAGCAGTTCTTC

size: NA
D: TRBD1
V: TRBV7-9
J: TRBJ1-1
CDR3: CASSGQDRDHERTEAFF
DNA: TGTGCCAGCAGCGGGCAGGACAGGGACCATGAACGGACTGAAGCTTTCTTT

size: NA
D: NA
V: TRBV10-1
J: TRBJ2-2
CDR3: CASSEGSRDGELFF
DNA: TGCGCCAGCAGTGAGGGGTCGCGGGACGGGGAGCTGTTTTTT

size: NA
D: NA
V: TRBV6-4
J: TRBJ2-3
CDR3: CASAEGDSGDTQYF
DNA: TGTGCCAGCGCGGAGGGGGACAGTGGAGATACGCAGTATTTT

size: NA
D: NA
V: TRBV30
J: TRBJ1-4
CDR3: CAWRVRVEDEKLFF
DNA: TGTGCCTGGAGGGTAAGGGTTGAGGATGAAAAACTGTTTTTT

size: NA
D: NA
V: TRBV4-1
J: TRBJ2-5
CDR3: CASSQERRPETQYF
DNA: TGCGCCAGCAGCCAAGAACGGCGTCCGGAGACCCAGTACTTC

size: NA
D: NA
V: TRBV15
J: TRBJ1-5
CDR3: CATSRGVGNQPQHF
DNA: TGTGCCACCAGCAGAGGAGTAGGCAATCAGCCCCAGCATTTT

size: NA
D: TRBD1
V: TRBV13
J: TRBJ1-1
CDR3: CASSPKGLQGAYTEAFF
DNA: TGTGCCAGCAGCCCCAAAGGCTTACAGGGGGCTTACACTGAAGCTTTCTTT

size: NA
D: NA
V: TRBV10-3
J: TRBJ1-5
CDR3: CATTDSNQPQHF
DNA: TGTGCCACGACGGATAGCAATCAGCCCCAGCATTTT

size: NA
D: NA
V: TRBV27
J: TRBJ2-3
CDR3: CASSLTGVGTDTQYF
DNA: TGTGCCAGCAGTTTAACCGGGGTCGGCACAGATACGCAGTATTTT

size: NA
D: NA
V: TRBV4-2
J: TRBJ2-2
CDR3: CASTLFLAMNTGELFF
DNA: TGTGCCAGCACCCTCTTTTTAGCGATGAACACCGGGGAGCTGTTTTTT

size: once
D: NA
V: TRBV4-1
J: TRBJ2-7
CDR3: CASSQVALARSYEQYF
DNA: TGCGCCAGCAGCCAGGTGGCGCTAGCTCGGTCCTACGAGCAGTACTTC

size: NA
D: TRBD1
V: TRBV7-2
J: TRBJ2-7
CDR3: CASSLAAGQGGYEQYF
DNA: TGTGCCAGCAGCTTAGCAGCCGGACAGGGGGGTTACGAGCAGTACTTC

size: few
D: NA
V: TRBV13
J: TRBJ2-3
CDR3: CASSRPGTDTQYF
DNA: TGTGCCAGCAGCCGACCGGGCACAGATACGCAGTATTTT

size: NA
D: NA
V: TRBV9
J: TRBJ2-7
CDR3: CASSAESGYEQYF
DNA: TGTGCCAGCAGCGCGGAATCAGGGTACGAGCAGTACTTC

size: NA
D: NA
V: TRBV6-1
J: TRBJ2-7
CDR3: CASSGPWTEQYF
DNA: TGTGCCAGCAGTGGTCCTTGGACAGAGCAGTACTTC

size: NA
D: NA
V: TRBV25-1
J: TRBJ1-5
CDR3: CASPESGEPQHF
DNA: TGTGCCAGCCCAGAATCTGGGGAGCCCCAGCATTTT

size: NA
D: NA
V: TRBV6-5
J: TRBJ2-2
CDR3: CASSYSLNTGELFF
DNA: TGTGCCAGCAGTTACTCCCTGAACACCGGGGAGCTGTTTTTT

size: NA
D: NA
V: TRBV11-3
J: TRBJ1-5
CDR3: CASSPQVSNQPQHF
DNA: TGTGCCAGCAGCCCACAGGTCAGCAATCAGCCCCAGCATTTT

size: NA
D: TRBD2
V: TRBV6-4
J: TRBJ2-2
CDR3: CASSEAGGESGELFF
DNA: TGTGCCAGCAGTGAGGCGGGAGGCGAATCCGGGGAGCTGTTTTTT

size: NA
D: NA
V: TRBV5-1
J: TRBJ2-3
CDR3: CASSEGTGSTDTQYF
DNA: TGCGCCAGCAGCGAAGGGACGGGTAGCACAGATACGCAGTATTTT

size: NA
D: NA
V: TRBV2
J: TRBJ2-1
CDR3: CASSEWGDVEFF
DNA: TGTGCCAGCAGTGAATGGGGGGACGTAGAGTTCTTC

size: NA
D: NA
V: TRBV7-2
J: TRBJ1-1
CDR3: CASSYEGNTEAFF
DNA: TGTGCCAGCAGCTATGAAGGGAACACTGAAGCTTTCTTT

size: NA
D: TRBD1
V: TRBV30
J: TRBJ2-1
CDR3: CAWTETGGLLYNEQFF
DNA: TGTGCCTGGACCGAAACAGGGGGTCTCCTTTACAATGAGCAGTTCTTC

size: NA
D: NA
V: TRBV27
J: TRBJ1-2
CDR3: CASTPGGYGYGYTF
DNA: TGTGCCAGCACCCCAGGAGGCTATGGCTATGGCTACACCTTC

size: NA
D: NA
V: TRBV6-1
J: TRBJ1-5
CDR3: CASSEINAAYSNQPQHF
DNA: TGTGCCAGCAGTGAAATAAATGCGGCGTATAGCAATCAGCCCCAGCATTTT

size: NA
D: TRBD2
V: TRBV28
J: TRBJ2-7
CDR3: CASTPGTSESYEQYF
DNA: TGTGCCAGCACCCCGGGGACTAGCGAATCCTACGAGCAGTACTTC

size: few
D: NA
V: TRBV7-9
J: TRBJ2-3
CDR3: CASRSEGTDTQYF
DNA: TGTGCCAGCAGATCAGAGGGCACAGATACGCAGTATTTT

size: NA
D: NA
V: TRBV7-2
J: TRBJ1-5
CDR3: CASSLGGYSNQPQHF
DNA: TGTGCCAGCAGCTTAGGGGGTTATAGCAATCAGCCCCAGCATTTT

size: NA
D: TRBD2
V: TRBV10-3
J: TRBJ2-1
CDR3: CAISESAAGVNNEQFF
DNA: TGTGCCATCAGTGAGTCCGCGGCGGGAGTAAACAATGAGCAGTTCTTC

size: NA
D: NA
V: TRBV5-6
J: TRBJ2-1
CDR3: CASSFGSSYNEQFF
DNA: TGTGCCAGCAGCTTTGGGAGCTCCTACAATGAGCAGTTCTTC

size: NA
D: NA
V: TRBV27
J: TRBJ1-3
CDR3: CASSPGGNTIYF
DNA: TGTGCCAGCAGCCCAGGGGGAAACACCATATATTTT

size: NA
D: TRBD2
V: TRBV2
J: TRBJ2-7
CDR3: CASTEVTSGTEQYF
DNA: TGTGCCAGCACTGAGGTGACTAGCGGAACCGAGCAGTACTTC